This T cell receptor beta chain stems from a study of T-cell reconstitution after alpha-beta-depleted transplantation in children. The TCRbeta library was prepared with unique molecular identifiers. Via MiXCR, TCRdb re-called the PCR reads, giving one row per CDR3 protein. This sample has around 370,000 distinct CDR3 sequences; around 10% occur once, and the top ten carry around 2.4%. This CDR3 region has 16 residues. Trimming cost V 6 bases and J 3 bases; bases outside gene matches: 11. The V and J genes are TRBV12-3 or TRBV12-4 and TRBJ2-3, with TRBD1 identical over 8 bases. This TCR derives from a human donor who donated a stem cell graft to a child with acute lymphoblastic leukemia. This specimen was PBMCs from the stem cell graft donor, taken from the stem cell graft. The CDR3 here is CASSIGTGGRTDTQYF. In DNA form, the CDR3 reads TGTGCCAGCAGCATTGGGACAGGAGGGCGTACAGATACGCAGTATTTT.